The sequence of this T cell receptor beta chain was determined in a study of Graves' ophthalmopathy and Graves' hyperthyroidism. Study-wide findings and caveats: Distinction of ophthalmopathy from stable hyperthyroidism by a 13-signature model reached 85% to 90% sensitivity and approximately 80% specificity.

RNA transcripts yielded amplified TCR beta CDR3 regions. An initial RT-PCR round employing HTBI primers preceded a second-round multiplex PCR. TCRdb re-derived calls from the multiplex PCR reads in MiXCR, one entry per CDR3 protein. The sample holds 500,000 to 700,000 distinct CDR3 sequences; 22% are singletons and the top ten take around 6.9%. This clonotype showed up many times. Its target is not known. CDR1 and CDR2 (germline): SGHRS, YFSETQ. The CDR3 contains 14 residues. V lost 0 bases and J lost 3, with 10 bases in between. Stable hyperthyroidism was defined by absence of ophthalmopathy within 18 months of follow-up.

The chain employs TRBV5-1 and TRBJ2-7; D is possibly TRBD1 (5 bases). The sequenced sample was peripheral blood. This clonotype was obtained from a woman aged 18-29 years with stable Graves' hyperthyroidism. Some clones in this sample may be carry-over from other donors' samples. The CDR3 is CASSLAQGIYEQYF. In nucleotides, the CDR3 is TGCGCCAGCAGCTTGGCTCAGGGCATCTACGAGCAGTACTTC.